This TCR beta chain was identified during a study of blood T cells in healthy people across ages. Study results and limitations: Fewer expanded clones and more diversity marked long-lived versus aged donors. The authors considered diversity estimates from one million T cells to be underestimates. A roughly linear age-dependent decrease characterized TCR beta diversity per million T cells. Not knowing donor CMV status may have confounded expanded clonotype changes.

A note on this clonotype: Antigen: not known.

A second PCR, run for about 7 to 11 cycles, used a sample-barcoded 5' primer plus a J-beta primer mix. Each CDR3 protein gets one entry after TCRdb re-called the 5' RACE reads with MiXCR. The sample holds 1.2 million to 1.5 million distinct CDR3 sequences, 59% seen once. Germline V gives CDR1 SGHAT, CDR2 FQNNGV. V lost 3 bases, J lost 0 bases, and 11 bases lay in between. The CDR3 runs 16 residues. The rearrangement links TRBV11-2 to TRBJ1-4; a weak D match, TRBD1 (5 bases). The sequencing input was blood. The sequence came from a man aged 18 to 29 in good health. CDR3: CASSFLDSATNEKLFF. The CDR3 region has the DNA TGTGCCAGCAGCTTTCTCGACAGTGCAACTAATGAAAAACTGTTTTTT.